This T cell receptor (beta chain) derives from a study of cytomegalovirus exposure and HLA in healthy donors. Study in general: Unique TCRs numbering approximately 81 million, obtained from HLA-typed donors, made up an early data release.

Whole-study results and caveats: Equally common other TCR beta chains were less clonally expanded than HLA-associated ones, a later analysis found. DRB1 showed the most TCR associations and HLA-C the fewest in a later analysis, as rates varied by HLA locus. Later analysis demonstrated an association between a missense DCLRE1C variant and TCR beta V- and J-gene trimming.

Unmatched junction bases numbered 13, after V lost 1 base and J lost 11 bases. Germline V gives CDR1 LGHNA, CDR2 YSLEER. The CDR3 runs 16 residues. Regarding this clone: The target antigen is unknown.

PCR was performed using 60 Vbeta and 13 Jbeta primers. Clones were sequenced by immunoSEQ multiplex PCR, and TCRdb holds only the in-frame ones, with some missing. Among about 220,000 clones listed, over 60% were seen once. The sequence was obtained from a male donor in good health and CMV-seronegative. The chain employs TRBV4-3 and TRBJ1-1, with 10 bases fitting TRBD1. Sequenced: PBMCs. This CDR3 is CASSQGATGGGDEAFF. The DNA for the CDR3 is TGCGCCAGCAGCCAAGGTGCGACAGGGGGCGGGGATGAGGCTTTCTTT.